This TCR beta chain appears in the sequencing data of a study of blood T cell repertoires in COVID-19. Looking at the study overall: Both acute and convalescent COVID-19 samples were obtained from the United States, Italy and Spain. In each case, the material was cDNA or gDNA derived from T cells, B-cell-depleted T cells, or PBMCs.

Per the original data handling: Amplification with reference gene primers provided the estimates of nucleated cell counts. Measured with immunoSEQ multiplex PCR; TCRdb has only the in-frame clones, and not every one. Clonal size and the V and J genes are those of that table, whereas D and trimming came from the DNA. This sample carries some 280,000 clones, 89% of them seen once, and the ten largest clones take 0.9% to 1%. The sequence was collected from a woman in her forties who had recovered from COVID-19. The specimen sequenced was peripheral blood.

This CDR3 is CATSDGQGARYEQYF. The CDR3 DNA reads as TGTGCCACCAGTGATGGACAGGGGGCTAGGTACGAGCAGTACTTC. The chain has TRBV24-1 and TRBJ2-7; TRBD1 matches 11 bases. V shed 3 bases and J 4 bases; nucleotides not matched to a gene: 4. The germline V gene encodes CDR1 KGHDR and CDR2 SFDVKD. CDR3 length equals 15 residues.